One sample yielded the 29 T cell receptor beta chains listed below, sequenced in a study of T cell responses to AZD1222 COVID-19 vaccine. Sequenced by immunoSEQ multiplex PCR; TCRdb stores in-frame clones only, minus some. The sample consists of about 130,000 clones, approximately 86% of them appearing once. This specimen consisted of peripheral blood, obtained on day 0 of AZD1222 vaccination. All receptors derive from an adult in good health.

This clone came up a few times. The rearrangement links TRBV30 to TRBJ2-2; D may be TRBD1 or TRBD2 (5 bases each). The V gene lost 5 bases and the J gene lost 4 bases, with 14 bases spanning the gap. The length of the CDR3 is 14 residues. Per germline, CDR1 GTSNPN and CDR2 SVGIG (reference sequence). CDR3 coding DNA: TGTGCCTGGCTTGGCCTTGGGGGCACCGGGGAGCTGTTTTTT. It codes for CAWLGLGGTGELFF. Supplemented by reference TRBV30 and TRBJ2-2, the full variable domain reads SQTIHQWPATLVQPVGSPLSLECTVEGTSNPNLYWYRQAAGRGLQLLFYSVGIGQISSEVPQNLSASRPQDRQFILSSKKLLLSDSGFYLCAWLGLGGTGELFFGEGSRLTVL.

This CDR3 reads CASRKDRGRRNEQFF. The CDR3 coding sequence is TGCGCCAGCAGGAAGGACAGGGGGCGCCGGAATGAGCAGTTCTTC. V usage is TRBV23-1 and J usage is TRBJ2-1, with 11 positions matching TRBD1. TRBV23-1 is annotated as an ORF whose role is uncertain. The CDR3 runs 15 residues. Trimming cost V 6 bases and J 7 bases; bases outside gene matches: 8.

This rearrangement joins TRBV19 to TRBJ2-7, with D maybe TRBD1 (5 bases). CDR3 length equals 15 residues. Germline V CDR1 and CDR2: LNHDA, SQIVND (reference sequence). V lost 4 bases and J lost 2, with 15 bases in between. For the CDR3, the DNA is TGTGCCAGTAGTACCCCCGGTGGGGCCACCTACGAGCAGTACTTC. Protein: CASSTPGGATYEQYF.

This rearrangement joins TRBV5-8 to TRBJ1-3, with D unclear. Trimming left V 0 bases short and J 7 bases short, with 11 bases between. Germline V gene lookup returns CDR1 SGHTS and CDR2 YDEGEE. The CDR3 contains 14 residues. The CDR3 nucleotides read TGTGCCAGCAGCTTGGTCGGGAAGTGGAACACCATATATTTT. It encodes CASSLVGKWNTIYF.

The rearrangement joins TRBV6-5 to TRBJ1-1, with 8 bases matching TRBD1. The trim removed 6 bases at V and 6 bases at J, leaving 9 bases unmatched. The CDR3 contains 14 residues. Germline V gives CDR1 MNHEY, CDR2 SVGAGI. The CDR3 coding sequence is TGTGCCAGCAGGAATACAGGGGGACGGTCTGAAGCTTTCTTT. This encodes CASRNTGGRSEAFF.

J is TRBJ2-3 and V is TRBV6-5; no definite D call. This CDR3 has 14 residues. CDR1 and CDR2 from the germline V gene are MNHEY and SVGAGI. Trimming removed 2 bases at V and 0 bases at J, with 6 bases between. The CDR3 loop reads CASSYKRSTDTQYF. DNA for the CDR3: TGTGCCAGCAGTTACAAGCGTAGCACAGATACGCAGTATTTT.

This clone was seen just once. The V gene is TRBV28, the J gene TRBJ1-5; D unresolved. Germline loops: CDR1 MDHEN, CDR2 SYDVKM. The CDR3 is made up of 16 amino acids. Deletions cut 4 bases from V and 10 bases from J, with 23 bases between. In nucleotides, the CDR3 is TGTGCCAGCAGTTACGGCGGCAGAGCCGTTATGATACCCCAGCATTTT. It is translated as CASSYGGRAVMIPQHF.

The chain carries TRBV3-1 (or the pseudogene TRBV3-2) and TRBJ1-4; D call uncertain. Trimming removed 3 bases at V and 7 bases at J, with 12 bases between. CDR3 length: 14 amino acids. In germline, CDR1 is LGHDT, CDR2 YNNKEL (reference sequence). In nucleotides, the CDR3 is TGTGCCAGCAGCCACTCCGTCGGTCCTGAAAAACTGTTTTTT. Its translation is CASSHSVGPEKLFF.

This clone was recorded a few times. This chain uses TRBV28 with TRBJ1-3; D uncertain. V lost 7 bases and J lost 0, with 16 bases in between. Germline values: CDR1 MDHEN, CDR2 SYDVKM. The CDR3 is 16 residues long. The CDR3 DNA follows: TGTGCCAGCAACGGACTTGAGGTTCGCTCTGGAAACACCATATATTTT. As protein: CASNGLEVRSGNTIYF.

The V and J genes are TRBV5-1 and TRBJ1-2; D might be TRBD1 (6 bases). The CDR3 spans 15 residues. V was clipped by 2 bases and J by 5 bases, with 16 bases between them. Per the germline V gene, CDR1 is SGHRS and CDR2 is YFSETQ. The CDR3 region is CASSFGGGGDYGYTF. DNA of the CDR3: TGCGCCAGCAGCTTCGGGGGCGGGGGCGATTATGGCTACACCTTC.

This chain connects TRBV5-1 to TRBJ1-1; D is perhaps TRBD1 (6 bases). Per germline, CDR1 SGHRS and CDR2 YFSETQ. Between the trimmed V and J ends, which lost 2 bases and 4 bases, there was a span of 9 bases. There are 13 residues in the CDR3. CDR3 DNA: TGCGCCAGCAGCTTCCAGGGGACCACTGAAGCTTTCTTT. Translating gives CASSFQGTTEAFF.

This chain uses TRBV10-3 with TRBJ2-5; 7 positions match TRBD2. Germline CDR1 ENHRY, CDR2 SYGVKD. The trim removed 5 bases at V and 5 bases at J, leaving 5 bases unmatched. There are 13 residues in the CDR3. CDR3 DNA sequence: TGTGCCATCAGTAGCGGGACGATGGAGACCCAGTACTTC. Translation: CAISSGTMETQYF.

The table lists this clone with a count of one. This chain joins TRBV11-2 and TRBJ2-5; 7 bases are shared with TRBD2. CDR3 length equals 15 residues. The V gene end was trimmed by 5 bases and the J gene end by 3 bases; junction bases not matched to a gene: 9. Looked up from germline, CDR1 is SGHAT and CDR2 is FQNNGV. The CDR3 DNA follows: TGTGCCAGCAGCGTAGGGCTAGCGGATAAAGAGACCCAGTACTTC. Protein product: CASSVGLADKETQYF.

The CDR3 DNA follows: TGTGCCAGCAGCTTTATCATCAATCAGCCCCAGCATTTT. Its translation: CASSFIINQPQHF. The rearrangement joins TRBV7-2 to TRBJ1-5; the D is unclear. CDR1 SGHTA and CDR2 FQGNSA come from the germline V gene. The CDR3 length is 13 residues. Trimming stripped 3 bases from V and 3 bases from J, with 6 bases between.

The genes are TRBV19 and TRBJ2-1; TRBD1 matches 7 bases. This CDR3 is built from 14 residues. The germline V gene has CDR1 LNHDA and CDR2 SQIVND (reference sequence). V lost 5 bases and J lost 7; bases outside the gene matches: 8. The CDR3: CASSSTGIGNEQFF. In DNA form, the CDR3 reads TGTGCCAGTAGTTCGACAGGGATCGGGAATGAGCAGTTCTTC.

The rearrangement links TRBV21-1 to TRBJ2-5. TRBV21-1 represents a pseudogene. The CDR3 has 17 amino acids. The CDR3 loop reads CASSKEVGLPTQETQYF. Written as DNA, the CDR3 is TGTGCCAGCAGCAAAGAGGTCGGCCTGCCGACCCAAGAGACCCAGTACTTC.

The chain is built from TRBV9 and TRBJ1-5; D remains unclear. Trimming shortened V by 0 bases and J by 0 bases, and 13 bases separated the two germline ends. Looked up from germline, CDR1 is SGDLS and CDR2 is YYNGEE. The CDR3 has 17 residues. The CDR3 nucleotides read TGTGCCAGCAGCGTAGAGGGCCGAAAATATAGCAATCAGCCCCAGCATTTT. Translating it yields CASSVEGRKYSNQPQHF.

The V and J genes are TRBV6-1 and TRBJ2-7; TRBD2 aligns across 10 bases. The germline gives CDR1 MNHNS, CDR2 SASEGT. The CDR3 has 16 amino acids. V shed 4 bases and J 2 bases; nucleotides not matched to a gene: 8. As DNA, the CDR3 is TGTGCCAGCAGTGTATCGTTAACTAGCGGGACCTACGAGCAGTACTTC. It encodes CASSVSLTSGTYEQYF.

This clone has only a few counts. The chain is built from TRBV5-6 and TRBJ1-2, with 9 bases fitting TRBD1. Germline V lookup: CDR1 SGHDT, CDR2 YYEEEE. The CDR3 runs to 16 residues. With V trimmed by 3 bases and J by 4 bases, 10 bases remained unmatched. CDR3 residues: CASSYPTGGTIYGYTF. CDR3 sequence (DNA): TGTGCCAGCAGCTACCCGACAGGGGGGACGATCTATGGCTACACCTTC.

This rearrangement joins TRBV3-1 (or the pseudogene TRBV3-2) to TRBJ2-7; no clear D. From germline, CDR1 is LGHDT and CDR2 YNNKEL (reference sequence). The CDR3 sequence is 11 residues long. The V end lost 4 bases, the J end lost 6 bases, and 7 bases lay between the germline ends. CDR3 in amino acids: CASSRRSEQYF. The CDR3 DNA follows: TGTGCCAGCAGCCGCCGGTCCGAGCAGTACTTC.

This rearrangement joins TRBV6-2 or TRBV6-3 to TRBJ2-3; TRBD2 matches at 11 bases. Germline CDR1 is MNHEY and CDR2 is SVGEGT. The CDR3 spans 16 residues. Trimming took 0 bases from V and 9 from J; bases not matched to a gene: 8. CDR3 in amino acids: CASSYSTPLAGETQYF. In DNA, the CDR3 is TGTGCCAGCAGTTACTCGACGCCACTAGCGGGGGAGACGCAGTATTTT.

The chain uses TRBV5-4 and TRBJ1-3; D gene uncertain. V lost 1 base and J 1 base, leaving 9 bases between the germline ends. This CDR3 has 15 residues. CDR1 and CDR2 from the germline V gene are SGHNT and YYREEE (reference sequence). The CDR3 DNA follows: TGTGCCAGCAGCTTGTCCACAGCTTCTGGAAACACCATATATTTT. It codes for CASSLSTASGNTIYF.

The chain combines TRBV27 with TRBJ2-3; D possibly corresponds to TRBD2 (6 bases). V was shortened by 4 bases and J by 2 bases, with 13 bases between the two germline ends. This CDR3 region has 15 residues. The germline V gene encodes CDR1 MNHEY and CDR2 SMNVEV (reference sequence). CDR3 in amino acids: CASSSAGLYTDTQYF. In DNA form, the CDR3 reads TGTGCCAGCAGTTCCGCGGGACTCTACACAGATACGCAGTATTTT.

The chain uses TRBV4-3 and TRBJ2-7; weak D call: TRBD2 (5 bases). Germline CDR1 and CDR2: LGHNA and YSLEER. Trimming took off 0 bases at V and 4 bases at J, with 16 bases between the two ends. CDR3 length: 16 amino acids. CDR3 protein: CASSQDLGSYGYEQYF. The DNA of the CDR3 is TGCGCCAGCAGCCAAGATCTGGGGAGCTACGGTTACGAGCAGTACTTC.

The CDR3 sequence is CASSRTGTGASSYNSPLHF. In DNA form, the CDR3 reads TGTGCCAGCAGCCGGACGGGGACAGGGGCTAGCTCCTATAATTCACCCCTCCACTTT. The chain couples TRBV5-8 to TRBJ1-6; 10 bases align to TRBD1. Per the germline V gene, CDR1 is SGHTS and CDR2 is YDEGEE. Trimming cost V 4 bases and J 0 bases; bases outside gene matches: 10. The CDR3 extends over 19 amino acids.

This rearrangement joins TRBV4-3 to TRBJ2-2; no firm D call. Germline V CDR1 and CDR2: LGHNA, YSLEER. V was trimmed by 0 bases and J by 5 bases, leaving 13 bases between them. The length of the CDR3 is 16 residues. CDR3 region: CASSQELGKWTGELFF. CDR3 in DNA: TGCGCCAGCAGCCAAGAATTGGGGAAATGGACCGGGGAGCTGTTTTTT.

The chain has TRBV10-3 and TRBJ1-4; tentatively, D is TRBD1 (6 bases). There are 14 residues in the CDR3. Deletions cut 7 bases from V and 4 bases from J, with 13 bases between. Germline CDR1 ENHRY, CDR2 SYGVKD. The CDR3 spells CAIKGEADNEKLFF. In DNA, the CDR3 is TGTGCCATCAAGGGGGAGGCGGATAATGAAAAACTGTTTTTT.

The chain recombines TRBV27 with TRBJ1-5; 8 bases are a match to TRBD1. Per the germline V gene, CDR1 is MNHEY and CDR2 is SMNVEV (reference sequence). The CDR3 has 16 residues. V dropped 6 bases and J dropped 3; count of bases not matched to a gene: 10. CDR3 amino acids: CASSPTGTGYNQPQHF. The DNA for the CDR3 is TGTGCCAGCAGCCCGACCGGGACAGGCTACAATCAGCCCCAGCATTTT.

The chain employs TRBV27 and TRBJ2-7; 7 bases line up with TRBD1. The CDR3 sequence is 14 residues long. Germline V lookup: CDR1 MNHEY, CDR2 SMNVEV (reference sequence). Trimming took 6 bases from V and 2 from J; bases not matched to a gene: 7. The CDR3 spells CASSQTGTPYEQYF. The CDR3 DNA is TGTGCCAGCAGCCAGACAGGGACCCCCTACGAGCAGTACTTC.